This T cell receptor beta chain was obtained from a study of blood T cell repertoires in COVID-19. This clone was counted only a few times. Other DNA sequences within the sample encode an identical CDR3. Generated by immunoSEQ multiplex PCR, the TCRdb table keeps only in-frame clones and is missing some. There are more than 300,000 clones in the sample; about 84% occur only once, and 1.5% to 2% lies in the top ten. This CDR3 is 14 amino acids long. V lost 0 bases and J lost 1; bases outside the gene matches: 0. Germline V gene lookup returns CDR1 SGDLS and CDR2 YYNGEE. This clonotype was sampled from a woman aged 50 to 65 with acute or convalescent COVID-19. Sample: peripheral blood. The chain links TRBV9 to TRBJ1-1; the match to TRBD1 covers 7 bases. CDR3 region: CASSVGTGNTEAFF. CDR3 in DNA: TGTGCCAGCAGCGTAGGGACAGGGAACACTGAAGCTTTCTTT.